The 28 T cell receptor beta chains in this list originate from one sample, sequenced in a study of shared clonotypes between healthy human individuals. CD8 cells classed as naive were CD45RO-negative and positively selected for CCR7, excluding terminally differentiated effector memory CD45RA+ cells. The repertoire was sequenced with immunoSEQ multiplex PCR; TCRdb's copy has only in-frame clones and lacks some. The repertoire holds hundreds of thousands of clones, with roughly 96% as singletons. Source material: naive CD8+ T cells sorted from blood. The receptors come from a woman aged 25 to 39 in good health.

V usage is TRBV5-1 and J usage is TRBJ2-7, with D possibly being TRBD1 (5 bases). Germline V gene lookup returns CDR1 SGHRS and CDR2 YFSETQ. This CDR3 is 12 amino acids long. The V end was cut by 4 bases, the J end by 3 bases, with 8 bases between. The CDR3 sequence: CASSLTVYEQYF. The CDR3 region has the DNA TGCGCCAGCAGCCTGACAGTCTACGAGCAGTACTTC.

This clone was seen just once. The rearrangement joins TRBV20-1 to TRBJ2-7, with unresolved D. Germline lookup yields CDR1 DFQATT and CDR2 SNEGSKA (reference sequence). The CDR3 contains 10 residues. Trimming stripped 7 bases from V and 11 bases from J, with 15 bases between. CDR3 sequence: CSVSQETEYF. CDR3 coding DNA: TGCAGTGTGTCCCAAGAGACGGAGTACTTC.

This clone came up a few times. The sample has other DNA sequences that encode this CDR3 too. The chain uses TRBV27 and TRBJ2-7; no firm D call. V was trimmed by 3 bases and J by 1 base, leaving 7 bases between them. The CDR3 runs 13 residues. Germline loops: CDR1 MNHEY, CDR2 SMNVEV (reference sequence). The CDR3 sequence: CASSFGRSYEQYF. Here the CDR3 DNA reads TGTGCCAGCAGTTTCGGCAGGTCCTACGAGCAGTACTTC.

The CDR3 DNA sequence: TGTGCCAGCAGCCACTGGAAGAATTATGGCTACACCTTC. It codes for CASSHWKNYGYTF. The rearrangement uses TRBV14 and TRBJ1-2; unclear D gene. Germline CDR1 SGHDN, CDR2 FVKESK. V shed 3 bases and J shed 5 bases, with 10 bases lying between them. CDR3 size: 13 residues. The full variable domain, rest sourced from reference TRBV14 and TRBJ1-2, is EAGVTQFPSHSVIEKGQTVTLRCDPISGHDNLYWYRRVMGKEIKFLLHFVKESKQDESGMPNNRFLAERTGGTYSTLKVQPAELEDSGVYFCASSHWKNYGYTFGSGTRLTVV.

The V call is TRBV28, the J call TRBJ2-7; 8 nucleotides agree with TRBD2. The germline V gene has CDR1 MDHEN and CDR2 SYDVKM. This CDR3 spans 14 amino acids. V lost 3 bases, J lost 7 bases, and 8 bases stayed unmatched. DNA for the CDR3: TGTGCCAGCAGTTTTGGGGCGCCGGGGGGGGAGCAGTACTTC. It encodes CASSFGAPGGEQYF.

This sequence joins TRBV5-6 and TRBJ2-3, with 7 bases aligning to TRBD1. The CDR3 totals 14 residues. The germline V gene encodes CDR1 SGHDT and CDR2 YYEEEE. Unmatched junction bases numbered 4, after V lost 4 bases and J lost 2 bases. The CDR3 sequence is CASSPGTVTDTQYF. CDR3 DNA: TGTGCCAGCAGCCCTGGGACAGTCACAGATACGCAGTATTTT. The whole variable domain, remainder taken from reference TRBV5-6 and TRBJ2-3, is DAGVTQSPTHLIKTRGQQVTLRCSPKSGHDTVSWYQQALGQGPQFIFQYYEEEERQRGNFPDRFSGHQFPNYSSELNVNALLLGDSALYLCASSPGTVTDTQYFGPGTRLTVL.

Worth noting for this clone: The sample carries other DNA sequences with the same CDR3. The CDR3 is CASSFGQGGYEQYF. The CDR3 nucleotides are TGTGCCAGCAGTTTTGGGCAGGGCGGCTACGAGCAGTACTTC. This rearrangement joins TRBV28 to TRBJ2-7, with D tentatively TRBD1 (5 bases). Trimming cost V 3 bases and J 3 bases, with 12 bases left between them. This CDR3 has 14 residues. Germline CDR1 and CDR2: MDHEN and SYDVKM.

The chain has TRBV29-1 and TRBJ1-1; maybe TRBD1 (5 bases). Germline CDR1 SQVTM, CDR2 ANQGSEA. V lost 4 bases, J lost 4 bases, and 13 bases lay in between. The CDR3 spans 13 residues. The CDR3 is CSVGTDGATEAFF. DNA of the CDR3: TGCAGCGTTGGGACCGATGGGGCCACTGAAGCTTTCTTT.

The chain links TRBV5-1 to TRBJ1-6, with 12 bases aligning to TRBD1. V gave up 3 bases and J gave up 10 bases; unmatched junction bases: 5. The CDR3 extends over 15 amino acids. Germline CDR1 is SGHRS and CDR2 is YFSETQ. The CDR3 DNA is TGCGCCAGCAGCTACGGGACAGGGGGCGGCTCACCCCTCCACTTT. Amino acid sequence: CASSYGTGGGSPLHF.

The gene calls are TRBV6-5 and TRBJ2-7; D is ambiguous. The CDR3 runs 13 residues. V lost 6 bases to trimming and J lost 1 base, with 10 bases between them. Germline CDR1 reads MNHEY; CDR2 reads SVGAGI. The chain's CDR3 is CASSPTDSYEQYF. CDR3 nucleotides: TGTGCCAGCAGCCCTACCGATTCCTACGAGCAGTACTTC.

This chain joins TRBV27 and TRBJ1-1; 9 bases map to TRBD1. Germline trimming cut 5 bases from V and 4 bases from J; bases unmatched to any gene: 5. Germline-derived CDR1 and CDR2 are MNHEY and SMNVEV (reference sequence). The CDR3 extends over 14 amino acids. The CDR3 spells CASSTGQGFTEAFF. In nucleotides, the CDR3 is TGTGCCAGCAGTACGGGACAGGGCTTCACTGAAGCTTTCTTT.

The rearrangement links TRBV4-1 to TRBJ2-7; TRBD1 matches at 11 bases. Germline trimming cut 0 bases from V and 5 bases from J; bases unmatched to any gene: 6. The V gene's germline CDR1 is MGHRA and CDR2 YSYEKL. The CDR3 runs to 16 residues. For the CDR3, the DNA is TGCGCCAGCAGCCAAGAAGGCGGGACAGGGGGACACGAGCAGTACTTC. Residues: CASSQEGGTGGHEQYF.

The table lists this clone with many counts. The V call is TRBV27, the J call TRBJ2-1, with a tentative D call TRBD1 (7 bases). V was shortened by 6 bases and J by 10 bases, with 16 bases between the two germline ends. CDR1 and CDR2 from the germline V gene are MNHEY and SMNVEV (reference sequence). This CDR3 has 13 residues. CDR3 sequence reads: CASRGGTAFEQFF. The CDR3 DNA is TGTGCCAGCAGAGGCGGGACAGCCTTCGAGCAGTTCTTC.

The genes are TRBV13 and TRBJ2-7; 7 positions agree with TRBD2. Germline lookup yields CDR1 PRHDT and CDR2 FYEKMQ (reference sequence). The CDR3 extends over 15 amino acids. V was clipped by 3 bases and J by 2 bases; unmatched bases: 7. In nucleotides, the CDR3 is TGTGCCAGCAGCTTGGCGGGGGACTCGGCCTACGAGCAGTACTTC. Its protein product is CASSLAGDSAYEQYF.

The chain employs TRBV6-4 and TRBJ2-1; 8 bases align to TRBD1. CDR1 is MRHNA and CDR2 is SNTAGT in the germline V gene. J lost 7 bases, V lost 0 bases, and 5 bases had no gene match. The CDR3 contains 15 residues. The chain's CDR3 is CASSDSLDRVNEQFF. The CDR3, as DNA: TGTGCCAGCAGTGACTCCCTGGACAGGGTAAATGAGCAGTTCTTC.

The chain is built from TRBV4-1 and TRBJ1-1, with a tentative D call TRBD1 (6 bases). Germline CDR1 MGHRA, CDR2 YSYEKL. Trimming took off 3 bases at V and 11 bases at J, with 16 bases between the two ends. This CDR3 is 13 amino acids long. The CDR3 loop is CASSQGQGRRAFF. In nucleotides, the CDR3 is TGCGCCAGCAGCCAGGGGCAGGGGCGGAGGGCTTTCTTT.

The chain employs TRBV28 and TRBJ2-7; 10 positions agree with TRBD1. The CDR3 spans 16 residues. V lost 9 bases, J lost 2 bases, and 13 bases stayed unmatched. Germline V CDR1 and CDR2: MDHEN, SYDVKM. The CDR3 DNA reads TGTGCCAGTTCGGCCGGGGGGACAGGGGCCACCTACGAGCAGTACTTC. Amino acid sequence: CASSAGGTGATYEQYF. The full variable domain, rest sourced from reference TRBV28 and TRBJ2-7, is DVKVTQSSRYLVKRTGEKVFLECVQDMDHENMFWYRQDPGLGLRLIYFSYDVKMKEKGDIPEGYSVSREKKERFSLILESASTNQTSMYLCASSAGGTGATYEQYFGPGTRLTVT.

The rearrangement links TRBV9 to TRBJ2-7; 14 bases agree with TRBD2. The CDR3 covers 15 residues. Germline CDR1 and CDR2: SGDLS and YYNGEE. With V trimmed by 3 bases and J by 2 bases, 1 base remained unmatched. The DNA of the CDR3 is TGTGCCAGCAGCGAGGGACTAGCGGGAGCCTACGAGCAGTACTTC. Its translation is CASSEGLAGAYEQYF.

The V and J genes are TRBV11-3 and TRBJ2-7, with TRBD1 as a possible D gene (5 bases). Germline V gene sequence: CDR1 SGHNT, CDR2 YENEEA. This CDR3 comprises 13 residues. Trimming pared 5 bases from V and 0 bases from J, leaving 8 bases between. This CDR3 reads CASSDRHSYEQYF. CDR3 nucleotides: TGTGCCAGCAGCGACAGACACTCCTACGAGCAGTACTTC.

The chain combines TRBV9 with TRBJ2-2; D not resolved. V was pared by 3 bases and J by 3 bases, with 12 bases between. The CDR3 loop spans 15 amino acids. The germline V gene encodes CDR1 SGDLS and CDR2 YYNGEE. The CDR3 loop is CASSAPLWDTGELFF. The DNA for the CDR3 is TGTGCCAGCAGCGCCCCGTTATGGGACACCGGGGAGCTGTTTTTT.

The J gene is TRBJ2-2, the V gene TRBV10-2; maybe TRBD1 (6 bases). In germline, CDR1 is WSHSY, CDR2 SAAADI. Deletions cut 3 bases from V and 1 base from J, with 18 bases between. The CDR3 length is 18 residues. CDR3 bases: TGCGCCAGCAGTGAAACACATGCAGGGGCCGAGAACACCGGGGAGCTGTTTTTT. Translated, it gives CASSETHAGAENTGELFF.

This chain links TRBV4-1 with TRBJ1-1; perhaps TRBD1 as D (5 bases). Germline CDR1 reads MGHRA; CDR2 reads YSYEKL. The CDR3 is made up of 13 amino acids. The germline V and J ends were trimmed by 4 bases and 1 base, with 7 bases remaining between them. CDR3 sequence reads: CASSLGQNTEAFF. CDR3 coding DNA: TGCGCCAGCAGCCTCGGACAGAACACTGAAGCTTTCTTT.

This clone appeared once. This chain connects TRBV5-1 to TRBJ1-1; D uncertain. This CDR3 spans 15 amino acids. Germline CDR1 reads SGHRS; CDR2 reads YFSETQ. Trimming took off 1 base at V and 2 bases at J, with 12 bases between the two ends. CDR3 in amino acids: CASSLYGIQNTEAFF. The CDR3 DNA reads TGCGCCAGCAGCTTGTATGGGATTCAAAACACTGAAGCTTTCTTT.

This chain uses TRBV5-1 with TRBJ1-2; 7 nucleotides align to TRBD1. Germline V gene sequence: CDR1 SGHRS, CDR2 YFSETQ. Germline trimming cut 4 bases from V and 2 bases from J; bases unmatched to any gene: 11. CDR3 length: 16 amino acids. The CDR3: CASSLVGDRENYGYTF. The CDR3 nucleotides are TGCGCCAGCAGCCTGGTAGGGGACAGAGAAAACTATGGCTACACCTTC.

The DNA of the CDR3 is TGTGCCAGTAGTGGTTTAGCGGAGAGCTCCTACAATGAGCAGTTCTTC. It translates to CASSGLAESSYNEQFF. The rearrangement joins TRBV19 to TRBJ2-1; D is perhaps TRBD2 (6 bases). Germline V gene data show CDR1 as LNHDA and CDR2 as SQIVND (reference sequence). The CDR3 spans 16 residues. Trimming cost V 5 bases and J 0 bases, with 14 bases left between them.

The genes are TRBV27 and TRBJ2-7; 8 bases align to TRBD1. Germline CDR1 is MNHEY and CDR2 is SMNVEV (reference sequence). V lost 2 bases and J lost 6; bases outside the gene matches: 6. There are 14 residues in the CDR3. CDR3 protein: CASSLLDRVGEQYF. DNA of the CDR3: TGTGCCAGCAGTTTACTGGACAGGGTAGGCGAGCAGTACTTC.

The chain is built from TRBV6-1 and TRBJ2-7; unclear D gene. The V gene's germline CDR1 is MNHNS and CDR2 SASEGT. Deletions cut 2 bases from V and 4 bases from J, with 12 bases between. The CDR3 has 14 residues. Here the CDR3 reads CASSEQRVFYEQYF. The DNA for the CDR3 is TGTGCCAGCAGTGAACAACGGGTTTTTTACGAGCAGTACTTC.

V gene TRBV4-1 combines with J gene TRBJ2-1, with D unresolved. V gave up 4 bases and J gave up 6 bases, with 16 bases separating them. The CDR3 totals 15 residues. Germline-derived CDR1 and CDR2 are MGHRA and YSYEKL. The DNA of the CDR3 is TGCGCCAGCAGCCGTTATCCCTCGTCCGCCAATGAGCAGTTCTTC. This encodes CASSRYPSSANEQFF.